This is a list of T cell receptor beta chains from one sample in a study of response to subunit inactivated influenza vaccine. MiXCR, applied by TCRdb to the RT-PCR reads, yields one record per CDR3 protein. This sample carries about 800,000 distinct CDR3 sequences, less than 25% of them seen once, and the ten largest clones take roughly 10%. The specimen comprised PBMCs from blood, sampled approximately 5 days after vaccination. Receptors originate from a man aged 45-65 years who received an inactivated influenza vaccine. Each CDR3 is given with its conserved first and last residue. A D gene is named only where the DNA matches it firmly. Size tells how often a clone was seen (once, few, many) or the class of an expanded clone, and some rows leave it out.

V gene: TRBV12-3/TRBV12-4
J gene: TRBJ2-5
clone size: -
D gene: -
CDR3 length: 14
CDR3 protein: CASSPAVLGGTQYF
CDR3 DNA: TGTGCCAGCAGCCCCGCCGTACTGGGTGGGACCCAGTACTTC

V gene: TRBV4-3
J gene: TRBJ2-7
clone size: -
D gene: -
CDR3 length: 15
CDR3 protein: CASSQDSAIGYEQYF
CDR3 DNA: TGCGCCAGCAGCCAAGATTCTGCAATCGGTTACGAGCAGTACTTC

V gene: TRBV4-1
J gene: TRBJ2-1
clone size: -
D gene: -
CDR3 length: 12
CDR3 protein: CASSQRGNEQFF
CDR3 DNA: TGCGCCAGCAGCCAACGGGGTAATGAGCAGTTCTTC

V gene: TRBV7-2
J gene: TRBJ1-2
clone size: few
D gene: -
CDR3 length: 14
CDR3 protein: CASSLVGVGYGYTF
CDR3 DNA: TGTGCCAGCAGCTTAGTCGGGGTGGGCTATGGCTACACCTTC

V gene: TRBV5-1
J gene: TRBJ1-2
clone size: -
D gene: -
CDR3 length: 13
CDR3 protein: CASSFTGSYGYTF
CDR3 DNA: TGCGCCAGCAGCTTTACGGGGAGCTATGGCTACACCTTC

V gene: TRBV12-3/TRBV12-4
J gene: TRBJ2-1
clone size: few
D gene: -
CDR3 length: 16
CDR3 protein: CASSGAGESSYNEQFF
CDR3 DNA: TGTGCCAGCAGTGGGGCCGGTGAGAGCTCCTACAATGAGCAGTTCTTC

V gene: TRBV3-1
J gene: TRBJ1-1
clone size: few
D gene: TRBD1
CDR3 length: 14
CDR3 protein: CASSQVETGGEAFF
CDR3 DNA: TGTGCCAGCAGCCAAGTTGAGACAGGGGGCGAAGCTTTCTTT

V gene: TRBV20-1
J gene: TRBJ2-1
clone size: few
D gene: -
CDR3 length: 13
CDR3 protein: CSAERPAYNEQFF
CDR3 DNA: TGCAGTGCCGAGCGGCCCGCCTACAATGAGCAGTTCTTC

V gene: TRBV12-3/TRBV12-4
J gene: TRBJ2-7
clone size: many
D gene: -
CDR3 length: 11
CDR3 protein: CASSNLYEQYF
CDR3 DNA: TGTGCCAGCAGTAACCTATACGAGCAGTACTTC

V gene: TRBV20-1
J gene: TRBJ1-2
clone size: -
D gene: -
CDR3 length: 12
CDR3 protein: CSADFGGNGYTF
CDR3 DNA: TGCAGTGCGGACTTCGGAGGCAATGGCTACACCTTC

V gene: TRBV14
J gene: TRBJ2-1
clone size: -
D gene: TRBD2
CDR3 length: 17
CDR3 protein: CASSQELAGPYGDEQFF
CDR3 DNA: TGTGCCAGCAGCCAAGAGCTAGCGGGACCCTATGGGGATGAGCAGTTCTTC

V gene: TRBV2
J gene: TRBJ2-7
clone size: -
D gene: TRBD2
CDR3 length: 15
CDR3 protein: CARSQSASGSYEQYF
CDR3 DNA: TGTGCCAGGAGTCAGTCGGCTAGCGGGAGCTACGAGCAGTACTTC

V gene: TRBV28
J gene: TRBJ2-3
clone size: -
D gene: -
CDR3 length: 16
CDR3 protein: CASSWGSVGQFGTQYF
CDR3 DNA: TGTGCCAGCAGTTGGGGGTCAGTTGGCCAGTTTGGTACGCAGTATTTT

V gene: TRBV4-3
J gene: TRBJ2-7
clone size: -
D gene: TRBD2
CDR3 length: 16
CDR3 protein: CASSQDVTSGRTLQYF
CDR3 DNA: TGCGCCAGCAGCCAAGATGTGACTAGCGGGAGGACCCTACAGTACTTC

V gene: TRBV5-1
J gene: TRBJ1-1
clone size: few
D gene: -
CDR3 length: 16
CDR3 protein: CASSLAQGRGTTEAFF
CDR3 DNA: TGCGCCAGCAGCTTGGCCCAGGGGCGCGGGACCACTGAAGCTTTCTTT

V gene: TRBV7-9
J gene: TRBJ2-1
clone size: few
D gene: -
CDR3 length: 14
CDR3 protein: CASSLPASPNEQFF
CDR3 DNA: TGTGCCAGCAGCTTACCAGCGAGTCCCAATGAGCAGTTCTTC

V gene: TRBV12-3/TRBV12-4
J gene: TRBJ2-3
clone size: -
D gene: -
CDR3 length: 12
CDR3 protein: CASSSYIDTQYF
CDR3 DNA: TGTGCCAGCAGTTCCTACATTGATACGCAGTATTTT

V gene: TRBV29-1
J gene: TRBJ2-7
clone size: few
D gene: TRBD2
CDR3 length: 13
CDR3 protein: CSAQPAGVYEQYF
CDR3 DNA: TGCAGCGCCCAACCGGCGGGGGTTTACGAGCAGTACTTC

V gene: TRBV29-1
J gene: TRBJ2-1
clone size: few
D gene: TRBD2
CDR3 length: 14
CDR3 protein: CSATGTSGIYEQFF
CDR3 DNA: TGCAGCGCTACTGGGACTAGCGGGATTTATGAGCAGTTCTTC

V gene: TRBV12-3/TRBV12-4
J gene: TRBJ2-7
clone size: few
D gene: -
CDR3 length: 13
CDR3 protein: CASRSGPSYEQYF
CDR3 DNA: TGTGCCAGCAGGTCAGGGCCCTCCTACGAGCAGTACTTC

V gene: TRBV7-9
J gene: TRBJ2-3
clone size: -
D gene: -
CDR3 length: 16
CDR3 protein: CASSPLHTGNSDTQYF
CDR3 DNA: TGTGCCAGCAGCCCATTACATACAGGGAACTCAGATACGCAGTATTTT

V gene: TRBV4-2
J gene: TRBJ2-7
clone size: -
D gene: -
CDR3 length: 16
CDR3 protein: CASSPLPIGARHEQYF
CDR3 DNA: TGTGCCAGCAGCCCCCTCCCGATTGGGGCAAGACACGAGCAGTACTTC

V gene: TRBV18
J gene: TRBJ2-3
clone size: -
D gene: TRBD2
CDR3 length: 15
CDR3 protein: CASSPPRGLADTQYF
CDR3 DNA: TGTGCCAGCTCACCACCGCGGGGACTAGCTGATACGCAGTATTTT

V gene: TRBV12-3/TRBV12-4
J gene: TRBJ2-1
clone size: -
D gene: TRBD2
CDR3 length: 15
CDR3 protein: CASSGRRGGVSEQFF
CDR3 DNA: TGTGCCAGCAGTGGGAGACGGGGGGGGGTCAGTGAGCAGTTCTTC